Each of the 13 T cell receptor beta chains below was sequenced from the same sample in a study of T cell repertoires in cytomegalovirus infection. TCRdb re-analysed the reads in MiXCR, keeping a single row per CDR3 protein. The sample carries 200,000 to 300,000 distinct CDR3 sequences, approximately 8.3% recorded once. Sequenced sample: PBMCs. Receptors originate from a human donor in good health (CMV status not recorded). Some clones in this sample may be carry-over from other donors' samples.

This clonotype came up many times. This rearrangement joins TRBV7-2 to TRBJ2-5; D is uncertain. The CDR3 totals 13 residues. V gave up 5 bases and J gave up 4 bases, with 11 bases separating them. Germline CDR1 reads SGHTA; CDR2 reads FQGNSA. In nucleotides, the CDR3 is TGTGCCAGCAGCCGCGCGGCCGTAGAGACCCAGTACTTC. Encoded protein: CASSRAAVETQYF.

This rearrangement joins TRBV7-2 to TRBJ1-2; no clear D. From germline, CDR1 is SGHTA and CDR2 FQGNSA. CDR3 length equals 20 residues. V lost 0 bases and J lost 5, with 28 bases in between. CDR3 sequence reads: CASSLAIMYRPQQREYGYTF. CDR3 nucleotides: TGTGCCAGCAGCTTAGCAATAATGTATCGGCCCCAACAAAGGGAGTATGGCTACACCTTC.

This clonotype has at least ten counts. The chain joins TRBV7-2 to TRBJ1-5, with 10 bases aligning to TRBD1. The germline gives CDR1 SGHTA, CDR2 FQGNSA. V was pared by 0 bases and J by 10 bases, with 6 bases of the junction left unmatched. The CDR3 length is 15 residues. The CDR3 DNA reads as TGTGCCAGCAGCTTAGCAGGGACAGGGGCCGGCCCCCAGCATTTT. As protein: CASSLAGTGAGPQHF.

The sample holds a few counts of this clonotype. V is TRBV20-1 and J is TRBJ2-3; TRBD2 might be the D (6 bases). The V and J ends lost 1 base and 9 bases respectively, with 17 bases between them. This CDR3 spans 14 amino acids. Germline V lookup: CDR1 DFQATT, CDR2 SNEGSKA (reference sequence). CDR3 coding DNA: TGCAGTGCTAGAGCGGCGGGTTGGGAGGAGACGCAGTATTTT. Its translation is CSARAAGWEETQYF.

At least ten counts were recorded for this clonotype. The CDR3 region is CASSLPPGTAYEQYF. The CDR3 DNA reads TGTGCCAGCAGCTTACCACCGGGAACGGCCTACGAGCAGTACTTC. The gene calls are TRBV7-2 and TRBJ2-7; D is perhaps TRBD2 (5 bases). This CDR3 is 15 amino acids long. Germline V gives CDR1 SGHTA, CDR2 FQGNSA. V dropped 2 bases and J dropped 2 bases, with 13 bases sitting between them. Full variable domain (rest looked up from reference TRBV7-2 and TRBJ2-7): GAGVSQSPSNKVTEKGKDVELRCDPISGHTALYWYRQSLGQGLEFLIYFQGNSAPDKSGLPSDRFSAERTGGSVSTLTIQRTQQEDSAVYLCASSLPPGTAYEQYFGPGTRLTVT.

This clonotype has ten or more counts. The chain has TRBV19 and TRBJ1-6, with D possibly matching TRBD1 (6 bases). The V and J ends lost 6 bases and 8 bases respectively, with 8 bases between them. The CDR3 runs to 12 residues. CDR1 and CDR2 from the germline V gene are LNHDA and SQIVND (reference sequence). In nucleotides, the CDR3 is TGTGCCAGTAGCAACAGGGATTCACCCCTCCACTTT. Translated, it gives CASSNRDSPLHF.

This clonotype was detected many times. The chain carries TRBV7-2 and TRBJ2-7, with 9 nucleotides matching TRBD1. Germline V lookup: CDR1 SGHTA, CDR2 FQGNSA. This CDR3 is built from 16 residues. J lost 4 bases, V lost 5 bases, and 12 bases had no gene match. CDR3 sequence reads: CASSPDTGTGFYEQYF. CDR3 nucleotides: TGTGCCAGCAGCCCCGATACCGGGACAGGGTTTTACGAGCAGTACTTC.

This clonotype was found once. The chain employs TRBV11-2 and TRBJ2-7; D unresolved. The CDR3 is 15 residues long. CDR1 and CDR2 from the germline V gene are SGHAT and FQNNGV. The V gene lost 5 bases and the J gene lost 2 bases, with 16 bases spanning the gap. The CDR3 reads CASSEQGLSTYEQYF. The CDR3 nucleotides read TGTGCCAGCAGCGAACAAGGGCTGAGTACCTACGAGCAGTACTTC.

This clonotype was seen only a few times. The rearrangement joins TRBV11-2 to TRBJ2-2, with D perhaps matching TRBD2 (5 bases). V was shortened by 3 bases and J by 4 bases, with 9 bases between the two germline ends. CDR3 size: 14 residues. In germline, CDR1 is SGHAT, CDR2 FQNNGV. CDR3 sequence reads: CASSFSESTGELFF. The CDR3 region has the DNA TGTGCCAGCAGCTTTAGCGAGAGCACCGGGGAGCTGTTTTTT.

This clonotype was counted many times. The V and J genes are TRBV11-2 and TRBJ2-7; a weak D match, TRBD1 (6 bases). Per germline, CDR1 SGHAT and CDR2 FQNNGV. Deletions cut 5 bases from V and 1 base from J, with 15 bases between. The CDR3 spans 15 residues. DNA for the CDR3: TGTGCCAGCAGCCCCCAGGGACACCCATCCTACGAGCAGTACTTC. It yields the protein CASSPQGHPSYEQYF.

This clonotype has a count of ten or more. V is TRBV19 and J is TRBJ1-5; 10 bases fit TRBD1. The CDR3 is 16 residues long. J was trimmed by 1 base and V by 3 bases; bases with no gene match: 3. Germline-derived CDR1 and CDR2 are LNHDA and SQIVND (reference sequence). The CDR3 DNA is TGTGCCAGTAGTATGAGACAGGGGGCGAGCAATCAGCCCCAGCATTTT. Protein: CASSMRQGASNQPQHF.

This clonotype has a handful of counts. The chain uses TRBV7-8 and TRBJ2-7; 10 bases map to TRBD1. The length of the CDR3 is 16 residues. With V trimmed by 5 bases and J by 4 bases, 11 bases remained unmatched. CDR1 and CDR2 from the germline V gene are SGHVS and FQNEAQ. The CDR3 DNA follows: TGTGCCAGCAGCGACTGGGGACAGGGGAGAGGATACGAGCAGTACTTC. It specifies CASSDWGQGRGYEQYF.

The chain employs TRBV2 and TRBJ1-3; D remains unclear. The CDR3 is 15 amino acids. Germline assignment: CDR1 SNHLY and CDR2 FYNNEI. Between the trimmed V and J ends, which lost 8 bases and 3 bases, there was a span of 17 bases. The CDR3 spells CASGFSRASGNTIYF. The DNA for the CDR3 is TGTGCCAGCGGGTTCTCAAGAGCGAGTGGAAACACCATATATTTT.